This T cell receptor (beta chain) comes out of a study of T cell changes during pregnancy in multiple sclerosis (dated by TCRdb to between 2018 and 2021). Broadly, across the study: In women with multiple sclerosis, the researchers looked at how the T cell repertoire shifted as pregnancy progressed.

Library generation was performed with the immunoSEQ multiplex PCR assay. TCRdb obtained this table from immuneACCESS and retained in-frame rearrangements with V and J assigned. These tables miss some clones; where compared with another copy, unresolved V genes account for less than half of the shortfall, and the remainder is unexplained. Across this sample there are over 30,000 clones, with around 93% seen only once. About 0.33% of the sample is in the top ten clones. To note about this clone: No antigen is known for it. Per-nucleotide qualities are absent, and no much larger clonotype sits a single base away.

The sequences come from CD4+ T cells from peripheral blood mononuclear cells, collected after pregnancy. The clonotype was recovered from a female donor with multiple sclerosis, enrolled in a pregnancy study.

The CDR3 amino acid sequence is: CASTPGQPNQPQHF. The nucleotides read TGTGCCAGTACCCCGGGACAGCCAAATCAGCCCCAGCATTTT. The V and J segments used are TRBV19 and TRBJ1-5; 7 of the junction bases match TRBD1. From the cysteine through the phenylalanine, the CDR3 covers 14 amino acids. The retained sequence is limited to the CDR3, 42 bases, with the frame set at the first base. From V the trimming removes 7 bases and from J it removes 4 bases, while the gene matches leave 7 bases of the junction unaccounted for. Based on the germline V gene (reference sequence), the CDR1 and CDR2 sequences are LNHDA and SQIVND.